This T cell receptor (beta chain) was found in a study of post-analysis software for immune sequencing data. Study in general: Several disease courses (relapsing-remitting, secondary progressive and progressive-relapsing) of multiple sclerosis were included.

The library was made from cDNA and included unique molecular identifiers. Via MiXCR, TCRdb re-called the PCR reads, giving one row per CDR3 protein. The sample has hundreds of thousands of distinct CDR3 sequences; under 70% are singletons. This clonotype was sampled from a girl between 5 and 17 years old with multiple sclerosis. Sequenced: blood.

Written as DNA, the CDR3 is TGCAGTGCTACATCCCGAAGGGGCACAGATACGCAGTATTTT. Translating gives CSATSRRGTDTQYF. J is TRBJ2-3 and V is TRBV20-1; no clear D gene. The V gene's germline CDR1 is DFQATT and CDR2 SNEGSKA (reference sequence). V lost 4 bases and J 1 base, leaving 12 bases between the germline ends. The CDR3 spans 14 residues.